These T cell receptor beta chains were read from a single sample in a study of blood T cell repertoires in COVID-19. TCRdb's table, derived via immunoSEQ multiplex PCR, lists solely in-frame clones and lacks some. The table shows 320,000 or so clones, with roughly 87% occurring only once. The sample taken for sequencing was PBMCs or T cells enriched from blood (not recorded which). These receptors all stem from a woman in her twenties or thirties who had recovered from COVID-19. Each CDR3 is given with its conserved first and last residue. A D gene is named only where the DNA matches it firmly. Expanded clones get a size class; other rows say once, few or many, or leave the size out.

>TRBV7-9|TRBJ2-7|NA|NA
TGTGCCAGCAGCTCCCCGGGACAACCATACGAGCAGTACTTC
CASSSPGQPYEQYF
>TRBV28|TRBJ1-5|NA|NA
TGTGCCAGCAGACAAAATCCCCACAACGGGGGGTTTGATCAGCCCCAGCATTTT
CASRQNPHNGGFDQPQHF
>TRBV7-2|TRBJ1-4|NA|NA
TGTGCCAGCACCTTACAGGTCTCAACTAATGAAAAACTGTTTTTT
CASTLQVSTNEKLFF
>TRBV19|TRBJ1-2|NA|NA
TGTGCCAGTAGTATAACCGCGCAGGGCGATGGCTACACCTTC
CASSITAQGDGYTF
>TRBV5-6|TRBJ1-6|NA|NA
TGTGCCAGCAGCGAAATCGGCGGTGTGGGAGATAATTCACCCCTCCACTTT
CASSEIGGVGDNSPLHF
>TRBV29-1|TRBJ1-1|NA|NA
TGCAGCGTTCGGGTGGGTGGGACTGAAGCTTTCTTT
CSVRVGGTEAFF
>TRBV5-1|TRBJ1-1|NA|NA
TGCGCCAGCAGCTTACGAGGGGGTAACACTGAAGCTTTCTTT
CASSLRGGNTEAFF
>TRBV11-2|TRBJ1-3|NA|NA
TGTGCCAGCAGCTTGGTGATAGGTCGGACTCTCTCTGGAAACACCATATATTTT
CASSLVIGRTLSGNTIYF
>TRBV11-2|TRBJ2-7|NA|TRBD1
TGTGCCAGCAGCTTAGAGCAGGACAGGGGGCTCCACGAGCAGTACTTC
CASSLEQDRGLHEQYF
>TRBV7-8|TRBJ1-3|NA|NA
TGTGCCAGCAGCTTAAGAGTCCCCGGGGACACCATATATTTT
CASSLRVPGDTIYF
>TRBV6-4|TRBJ2-3|NA|TRBD2
TGTGCCAGCAGTGTTTGGCGGGGGGCAGATACGCAGTATTTT
CASSVWRGADTQYF
>TRBV28|TRBJ2-7|NA|TRBD1
TGTGCCAGCCTACCTGGGGGACAGGGATACGAGCAGTACTTC
CASLPGGQGYEQYF
>TRBV15|TRBJ2-2|NA|NA
TGTGCCACCAGCTTGCCTCGGGGACACCCTAACACCGGGGAGCTGTTTTTT
CATSLPRGHPNTGELFF
>TRBV7-8|TRBJ1-5|NA|NA
TGTGCCAGCAGCTTAGTGGCAGGGGGCAATCAGCCCCAGCATTTT
CASSLVAGGNQPQHF
>TRBV11-3|TRBJ2-1|few|NA
TGTGCCAGCAGCTCAACGGGGGGCCCGTACAATGAGCAGTTCTTC
CASSSTGGPYNEQFF
>TRBV6-2/TRBV6-3|TRBJ2-5|NA|NA
TGTGCCAGCAGTTATTCCCGTGGCGGGGAGACCCAGTACTTC
CASSYSRGGETQYF
>TRBV27|TRBJ2-4|NA|TRBD2
TGTGCCAGCAGAAAGGGCGGGGGAAACATTCAGTACTTC
CASRKGGGNIQYF
>TRBV7-9|TRBJ1-5|NA|NA
TGTGCCAGCAGCTTAGAGGGACACGCCGATCAGCCCCAGCATTTT
CASSLEGHADQPQHF
>TRBV27|TRBJ2-3|NA|NA
TGTGCCAGCAGTTGGGCCCTAAGCACAGATACGCAGTATTTT
CASSWALSTDTQYF
>TRBV5-1|TRBJ2-1|NA|TRBD2
TGCGCCAGCAGCTTGGGCGGGGGGGCCGGGAATGAGCAGTTCTTC
CASSLGGGAGNEQFF
>TRBV28|TRBJ1-2|once|NA
TGTGCCAGCATCCCCTCAGGAGGAGATGGCTACACCTTC
CASIPSGGDGYTF
>TRBV4-2|TRBJ2-7|few|TRBD2
TGTGCCAGCAGCCCCGGGCTAGCGGGGTACGAGCAGTACTTC
CASSPGLAGYEQYF
>TRBV4-2|TRBJ2-1|NA|TRBD2
TGTGCCAGCAGCCAATCAACTAGCGGGGCTTACAATGAGCAGTTCTTC
CASSQSTSGAYNEQFF
>TRBV9|TRBJ1-5|once|NA
TGTGCCAGCAGCCGAGGGGGGGGTTCGGGCCAGCCCCAGCATTTT
CASSRGGGSGQPQHF
>TRBV21-1|TRBJ1-2|NA|NA
TGTGCCAGCAGCAAAGAAGGCAGGGAGGACTATGGCTACACCTTC
CASSKEGREDYGYTF
>TRBV19|TRBJ2-1|NA|TRBD1
TGTGCCAGTAGTAGGACAGGGGGGGCCTACAATGAGCAGTTCTTC
CASSRTGGAYNEQFF
>TRBV7-9|TRBJ1-2|NA|TRBD1
TGTGCCAGCAGCCCGTTCCCGGGACAGGTCTATGGCTACACCTTC
CASSPFPGQVYGYTF
>TRBV28|TRBJ1-2|NA|NA
TGTGCCAGCAGCGACGCAGGGCGGAGATCGGCCTACACCTTC
CASSDAGRRSAYTF
>TRBV7-8|TRBJ1-6|NA|NA
TGTGCCAGCAGCTTAGAGACCGGGAGCTCCTATAATTCACCCCTCCACTTT
CASSLETGSSYNSPLHF
>TRBV18|TRBJ1-1|NA|NA
TGTGCCAGCTCACCTCCCTCCCTGGGCAGGGCGAACACTGAAGCTTTCTTT
CASSPPSLGRANTEAFF
>TRBV29-1|TRBJ1-2|once|TRBD1
TGCAGCGTTGAAGATCGGACAGGAAACTATGGCTACACCTTC
CSVEDRTGNYGYTF
>TRBV29-1|TRBJ2-1|NA|TRBD2
TGCAGCGTTGAGAACCCGGGGGGTAAAAACAATGAGCAGTTCTTC
CSVENPGGKNNEQFF
>TRBV24-1|TRBJ1-2|NA|NA
TGTGCCACCAGTGAGGGAGGGGCTGGCTACACCTTC
CATSEGGAGYTF
>TRBV20-1|TRBJ1-1|NA|NA
TGCAGTGCTCTAGGGGACACTGAAGCTTTCTTT
CSALGDTEAFF
>TRBV5-6|TRBJ2-5|NA|TRBD2
TGTGCCAGCAGCCTTCGGACTAGCGGGATCCAAGAGACCCAGTACTTC
CASSLRTSGIQETQYF
>TRBV4-3|TRBJ2-1|NA|TRBD2
TGCGCCAGCAGCTCGTTTAGCGGGGGGGCCTCCTACAATGAGCAGTTCTTC
CASSSFSGGASYNEQFF
>TRBV5-1|TRBJ2-7|NA|NA
TGCGCCAGCAGCACCAGTAACAACCCCTACGAGCAGTACTTC
CASSTSNNPYEQYF
>TRBV7-8|TRBJ2-5|NA|TRBD1
TGTGCCAGCAGCTTACTGGCGGGACAGGGGCAAGAGACCCAGTACTTC
CASSLLAGQGQETQYF
>TRBV6-5|TRBJ1-1|NA|NA
TGTGCCAGCAGCGCCCACAGGGAAAAAGGTGAAGCTTTCTTT
CASSAHREKGEAFF
>TRBV6-5|TRBJ1-2|NA|NA
TGTGCCAGCAGCTCGGGACACTATTATGGCTACACCTTC
CASSSGHYYGYTF
>TRBV30|TRBJ1-2|NA|NA
TGTGCCTGGACCGCGGGGGGAAATGGCTACACCTTC
CAWTAGGNGYTF